This is a list of T cell receptor beta chains from one sample in a study of CD8 T cells in Susac syndrome. Via MiXCR, TCRdb re-called the immunoSEQ multiplex PCR reads, giving one row per CDR3 protein. The repertoire consists of 200,000 to 250,000 distinct CDR3 sequences, with over 90% occurring once and the leading ten covering approximately 0.082%. The source material was CD4+ T cells from PBMCs. Source of these receptors: a human donor with multiple sclerosis. The CDR3 runs from the conserved cysteine through the conserved F or W. Each record gives: CDR3 protein, CDR3 DNA, CDR3 length, D gene, J gene, V gene, clone size. The D gene is left open where the match is weak. Clone size is stated in some rows and not others, as once, few, many or a class when expanded.

CSTTGTGVPDTQYF | TGCAGCACAACCGGGACAGGGGTACCAGATACGCAGTATTTT | 14 | TRBD1 | TRBJ2-3 | TRBV29-1 | -
CASSPPTANTGELFF | TGTGCCAGCAGCCCTCCGACAGCGAACACCGGGGAGCTGTTTTTT | 15 | - | TRBJ2-2 | TRBV7-9 | -
CASSYSQNTEAFF | TGTGCCAGCAGTTACTCACAGAACACTGAAGCTTTCTTT | 13 | - | TRBJ1-1 | TRBV6-2/TRBV6-3 | few
CASSLRSAGPLDTQYF | TGCGCCAGCAGCTTGAGATCCGCGGGGCCGCTAGATACGCAGTATTTT | 16 | - | TRBJ2-3 | TRBV5-1 | -
CASSQSIQTQYF | TGTGCCAGCAGCCAATCCATCCAGACCCAGTACTTC | 12 | - | TRBJ2-5 | TRBV3-1 | -
CSLRGQGTTDTQYF | TGCAGCCTTCGTGGACAGGGGACCACAGATACGCAGTATTTT | 14 | TRBD1 | TRBJ2-3 | TRBV29-1 | -
CATSTTVSFSPGEQFF | TGTGCCACCAGTACGACCGTAAGCTTCTCTCCGGGTGAGCAGTTCTTC | 16 | - | TRBJ2-1 | TRBV24-1 | -
CASSQGPADTQYF | TGTGCCAGCAGCCAAGGGCCAGCGGATACGCAGTATTTT | 13 | - | TRBJ2-3 | TRBV3-1 | -
CSVKGLYGTDTQYF | TGCAGCGTTAAGGGCCTTTACGGCACAGATACGCAGTATTTT | 14 | - | TRBJ2-3 | TRBV29-1 | -
CASSRAGTDTQYF | TGTGCCAGCAGCCGGGCAGGCACAGATACGCAGTATTTT | 13 | - | TRBJ2-3 | TRBV3-1 | -
CATSDPAPGFTDTQYF | TGTGCCACCAGTGATCCTGCCCCGGGATTCACAGATACGCAGTATTTT | 16 | - | TRBJ2-3 | TRBV24-1 | -
CASSSGTGDSPLHF | TGTGCCAGCAGTTCCGGGACAGGGGATTCACCCCTCCACTTT | 14 | TRBD1 | TRBJ1-6 | TRBV9 | -
CASSPRASGGFTDTQYF | TGTGCCAGCAGCCCTCGAGCGAGCGGGGGGTTCACAGATACGCAGTATTTT | 17 | TRBD2 | TRBJ2-3 | TRBV4-2 | -
CASSPSGGPEQFF | TGTGCCAGCAGCCCGAGCGGAGGACCCGAGCAGTTCTTC | 13 | - | TRBJ2-1 | TRBV7-3 | -
CAWSDGQGLHQPQHF | TGTGCCTGGAGTGACGGACAGGGCCTTCATCAGCCCCAGCATTTT | 15 | TRBD1 | TRBJ1-5 | TRBV30 | -
CASSQGRLAGQETQYF | TGTGCCAGCAGCCAGGGCAGACTAGCGGGGCAAGAGACCCAGTACTTC | 16 | TRBD2 | TRBJ2-5 | TRBV3-1 | -
CASSLVALTDTQYF | TGCGCCAGCAGCTTGGTCGCTCTGACAGATACGCAGTATTTT | 14 | - | TRBJ2-3 | TRBV5-1 | few
CASSQKTGIPDTQYF | TGTGCCAGCAGCCAGAAAACAGGGATCCCAGATACGCAGTATTTT | 15 | - | TRBJ2-3 | TRBV12-3/TRBV12-4 | -
CASSLYAAAKNIQYF | TGTGCCAGCAGCCTTTACGCCGCGGCCAAAAACATTCAGTACTTC | 15 | - | TRBJ2-4 | TRBV13 | -
CSARDPTGSETQYF | TGCAGTGCTAGAGATCCGACAGGGTCAGAGACCCAGTACTTC | 14 | TRBD1 | TRBJ2-5 | TRBV20-1 | -
CSGNGQSTDTQYF | TGCAGTGGGAATGGACAGAGCACAGATACGCAGTATTTT | 13 | - | TRBJ2-3 | TRBV20-1 | -
CAWSRDRGIGGYTF | TGTGCCTGGAGTCGAGACAGGGGTATAGGTGGCTACACCTTC | 14 | TRBD1 | TRBJ1-2 | TRBV30 | few
CASSLQGQGVEQYF | TGTGCCAGCAGTTTACAGGGTCAGGGTGTCGAGCAGTACTTC | 14 | - | TRBJ2-7 | TRBV12-3/TRBV12-4 | -
CASTVNSNQPQHF | TGCGCCAGCACAGTCAATAGCAATCAGCCCCAGCATTTT | 13 | - | TRBJ1-5 | TRBV23-1 | -
CASSLVVAGTHQETQYF | TGTGCCAGCAGCTTAGTGGTAGCGGGGACTCACCAAGAGACCCAGTACTTC | 17 | TRBD2 | TRBJ2-5 | TRBV7-8 | -
CSARDNTGLVAEAFF | TGCAGTGCTAGAGATAATACAGGGCTGGTCGCTGAAGCTTTCTTT | 15 | - | TRBJ1-1 | TRBV20-1 | -
CASSLGGASTEAFF | TGCGCCAGCAGCTTAGGGGGGGCGAGTACTGAAGCTTTCTTT | 14 | - | TRBJ1-1 | TRBV5-1 | -
CSARDLSNYGYTF | TGCAGTGCTAGAGATCTGAGTAACTATGGCTACACCTTC | 13 | - | TRBJ1-2 | TRBV20-1 | -
CAWSTGNTGELFF | TGTGCCTGGAGTACAGGGAACACCGGGGAGCTGTTTTTT | 13 | - | TRBJ2-2 | TRBV30 | -
CASSHLAGGPEETQYF | TGTGCCAGCAGCCACCTAGCGGGGGGGCCGGAAGAGACCCAGTACTTC | 16 | TRBD2 | TRBJ2-5 | TRBV3-1 | -
CASSKLAGTGYEQYF | TGTGCCAGCAGCAAATTAGCGGGGACCGGTTACGAGCAGTACTTC | 15 | TRBD2 | TRBJ2-7 | TRBV7-9 | -
CSALLAGGEETQYF | TGCAGTGCATTACTAGCGGGGGGTGAAGAGACCCAGTACTTC | 14 | TRBD2 | TRBJ2-5 | TRBV20-1 | -
CAWSVGGTHGGQETQYF | TGTGCCTGGAGTGTTGGGGGGACCCACGGGGGCCAAGAGACCCAGTACTTC | 17 | - | TRBJ2-5 | TRBV30 | -
CASSQDGGVYQPQHF | TGCGCCAGCAGCCAAGATGGAGGCGTTTATCAGCCCCAGCATTTT | 15 | - | TRBJ1-5 | TRBV4-1 | -
CAWSVGEKLFF | TGTGCCTGGAGTGTCGGTGAAAAACTGTTTTTT | 11 | - | TRBJ1-4 | TRBV30 | few
CASSAGLSSNTQYF | TGTGCCAGCAGCGCGGGACTTTCGTCGAATACGCAGTATTTT | 14 | - | TRBJ2-3 | TRBV9 | -
CASSYPHRTEETQYF | TGTGCCAGCAGTTACCCCCACCGAACCGAAGAGACCCAGTACTTC | 15 | - | TRBJ2-5 | TRBV6-6 | -
CASRPGIRADTEAFF | TGTGCCAGCAGGCCCGGGATCAGGGCCGACACTGAAGCTTTCTTT | 15 | - | TRBJ1-1 | TRBV12-3/TRBV12-4 | once
CSVRAAAYEQYF | TGCAGCGTTCGGGCAGCAGCCTACGAGCAGTACTTC | 12 | - | TRBJ2-7 | TRBV29-1 | -